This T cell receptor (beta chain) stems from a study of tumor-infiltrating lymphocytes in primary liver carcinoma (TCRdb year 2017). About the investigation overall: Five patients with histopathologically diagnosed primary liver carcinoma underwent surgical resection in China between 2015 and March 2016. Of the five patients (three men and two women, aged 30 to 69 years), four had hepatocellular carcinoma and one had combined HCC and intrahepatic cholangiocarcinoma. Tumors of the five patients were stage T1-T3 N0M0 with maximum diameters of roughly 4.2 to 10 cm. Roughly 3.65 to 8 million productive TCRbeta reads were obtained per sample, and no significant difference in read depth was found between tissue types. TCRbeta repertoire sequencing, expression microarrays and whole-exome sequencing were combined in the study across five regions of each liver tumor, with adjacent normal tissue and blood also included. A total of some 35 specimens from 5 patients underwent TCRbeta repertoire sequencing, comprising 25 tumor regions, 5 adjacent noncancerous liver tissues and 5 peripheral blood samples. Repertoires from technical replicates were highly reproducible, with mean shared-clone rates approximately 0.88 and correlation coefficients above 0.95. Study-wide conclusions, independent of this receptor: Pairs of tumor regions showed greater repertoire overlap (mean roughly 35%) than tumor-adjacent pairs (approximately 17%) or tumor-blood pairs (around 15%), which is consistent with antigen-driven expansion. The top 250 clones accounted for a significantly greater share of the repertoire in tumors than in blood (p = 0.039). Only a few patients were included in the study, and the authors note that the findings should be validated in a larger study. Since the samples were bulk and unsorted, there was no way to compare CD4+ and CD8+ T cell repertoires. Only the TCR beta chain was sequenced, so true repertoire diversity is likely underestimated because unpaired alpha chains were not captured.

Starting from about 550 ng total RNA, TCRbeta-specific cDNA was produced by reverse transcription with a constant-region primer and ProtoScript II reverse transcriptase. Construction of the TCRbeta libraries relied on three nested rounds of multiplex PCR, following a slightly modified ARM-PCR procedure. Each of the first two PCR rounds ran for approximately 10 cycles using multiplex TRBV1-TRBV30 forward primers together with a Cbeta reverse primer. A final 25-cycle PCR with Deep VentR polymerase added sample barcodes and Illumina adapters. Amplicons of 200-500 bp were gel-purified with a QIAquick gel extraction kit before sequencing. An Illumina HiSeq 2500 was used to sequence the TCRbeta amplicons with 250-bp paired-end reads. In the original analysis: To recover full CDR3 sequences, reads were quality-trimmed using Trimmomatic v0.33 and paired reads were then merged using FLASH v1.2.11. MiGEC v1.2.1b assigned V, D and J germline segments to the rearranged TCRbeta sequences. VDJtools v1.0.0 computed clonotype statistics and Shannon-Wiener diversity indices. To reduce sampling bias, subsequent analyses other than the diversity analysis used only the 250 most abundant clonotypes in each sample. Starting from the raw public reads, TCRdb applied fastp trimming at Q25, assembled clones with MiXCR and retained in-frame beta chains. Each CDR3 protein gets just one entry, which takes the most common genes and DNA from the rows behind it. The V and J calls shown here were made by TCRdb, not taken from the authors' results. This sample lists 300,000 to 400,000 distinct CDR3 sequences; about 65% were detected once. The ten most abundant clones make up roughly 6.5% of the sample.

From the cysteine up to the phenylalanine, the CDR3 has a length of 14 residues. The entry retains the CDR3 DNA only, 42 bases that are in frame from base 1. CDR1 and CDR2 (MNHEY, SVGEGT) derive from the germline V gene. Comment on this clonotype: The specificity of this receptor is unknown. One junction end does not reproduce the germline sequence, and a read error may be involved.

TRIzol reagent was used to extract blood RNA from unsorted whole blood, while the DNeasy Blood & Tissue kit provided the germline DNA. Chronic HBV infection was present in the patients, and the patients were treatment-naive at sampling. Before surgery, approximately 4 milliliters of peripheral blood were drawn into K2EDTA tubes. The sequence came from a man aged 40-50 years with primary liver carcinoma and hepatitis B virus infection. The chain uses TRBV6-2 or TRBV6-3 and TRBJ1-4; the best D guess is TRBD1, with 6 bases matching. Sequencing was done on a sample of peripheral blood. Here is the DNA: TGTGCCAACAGTTCGCGGGGGCCTAATGAAAAACTGTTTTTT. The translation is CANSSRGPNEKLFF.